This TCR beta chain was found in a study of blood T cells in healthy people across ages. Study-wide results and limits: More naive CD4+ cells and higher diversity marked long-lived donors relative to aged donors. Correlation between TCR beta diversity and naive T cell percentage was strong.

Peripheral blood samples of 9 to 10 milliliters were drawn from each donor. This clonotype came up a few times. Its specificity is not known. Alongside a J-beta primer mix, a sample-barcoded 5' primer served in a second PCR lasting roughly 6 to 12 cycles. Each sample provided no less than 2.5 million CDR3-containing paired-end reads. From the 5' RACE reads, TCRdb called clonotypes with MiXCR, one entry per CDR3 protein. The sample shows approximately 1.5 million distinct CDR3 sequences, 40% to 45% of them seen only once. Sequencing used blood. This TCR was recovered from a woman between 18 and 29 years old in good health.

CDR3 coding DNA: TGTGCCAGCAGCGCTGACTCCGAGACAGGGTTGTTCTATGGCTACACCTTC. Its translation is CASSADSETGLFYGYTF. The chain is built from TRBV9 and TRBJ1-2, with 7 nucleotides matching TRBD1. Germline V gives CDR1 SGDLS, CDR2 YYNGEE. V trimming: 3 bases; J trimming: 4 bases; junction bases outside the gene matches: 15. This CDR3 has 17 residues.